This passage covers 28 T cell receptor beta chains from one sample sequenced in a study of blood T cell repertoires in COVID-19. Data came from immunoSEQ multiplex PCR; TCRdb stores just in-frame clones and leaves some out. The table lists some 24,000 clones, roughly 86% of them singletons. The specimen sequenced was peripheral blood. Every receptor here comes from a man aged 45-65 years with active COVID-19.

This rearrangement joins TRBV20-1 to TRBJ1-2; D may be TRBD1 (5 bases). The germline CDR1 and CDR2 sequences are DFQATT and SNEGSKA (reference sequence). This CDR3 has 15 amino acids. V shed 3 bases and J shed 1 base, with 15 bases lying between them. The CDR3 protein is CSASPVGGYNYGYTF. The DNA of the CDR3 is TGCAGTGCTAGTCCCGTCGGGGGATATAACTATGGCTACACCTTC.

This sequence joins TRBV13 and TRBJ2-5; 16 positions match TRBD2. V trimming: 2 bases; J trimming: 2 bases; junction bases outside the gene matches: 5. The CDR3 contains 18 residues. Per germline, CDR1 PRHDT and CDR2 FYEKMQ (reference sequence). CDR3 bases: TGTGCCAGCAGCTTAATGGGGGGACTAGCGGGAGGGCAAGAGACCCAGTACTTC. Residues: CASSLMGGLAGGQETQYF. The full variable domain, its missing parts supplied by reference TRBV13 and TRBJ2-5, is AAGVIQSPRHLIKEKRETATLKCYPIPRHDTVYWYQQGPGQDPQFLISFYEKMQSDKGSIPDRFSAQQFSDYHSELNMSSLELGDSALYFCASSLMGGLAGGQETQYFGPGTRLLVL.

This clone appeared a few times. V and J are TRBV27 and TRBJ1-2, with D possibly TRBD1 on 5 matching bases. The V gene lost 5 bases and the J gene lost 7 bases, with 14 bases spanning the gap. CDR3 length: 13 residues. Germline loops: CDR1 MNHEY, CDR2 SMNVEV (reference sequence). The CDR3 region is CASSQQGRVGYTF. CDR3 nucleotide sequence: TGTGCCAGCAGTCAGCAGGGTAGGGTTGGCTACACCTTC.

The chain recombines TRBV4-3 with TRBJ2-3, with 7 nucleotides matching TRBD2. Germline assignment: CDR1 LGHNA and CDR2 YSLEER. The length of the CDR3 is 16 residues. V shed 1 base, J shed 5 bases, and the junction held 9 bases outside the gene matches. In nucleotides, the CDR3 is TGCGCCAGCAGCCAAGGGCCTAGCGGTTACCAAGATACGCAGTATTTT. Its translation is CASSQGPSGYQDTQYF.

The CDR3 DNA follows: TGTGCCAGCAGCCAAGAATTTGGCCCAAACACTGAAGCTTTCTTT. Protein product: CASSQEFGPNTEAFF. This chain joins TRBV3-1 (or the pseudogene TRBV3-2) and TRBJ1-1; no clear D gene. CDR1 is LGHDT and CDR2 is YNNKEL in the germline V gene (reference sequence). CDR3 length equals 15 residues. With 0 bases removed from V and 2 bases from J, the gap between germline ends came to 10 bases.

The gene calls are TRBV27 and TRBJ2-1, with TRBD1 identical over 8 bases. CDR3 size: 23 residues. The trim removed 3 bases at V and 10 bases at J, leaving 35 bases unmatched. Germline assignment: CDR1 MNHEY and CDR2 SMNVEV (reference sequence). The CDR3 DNA sequence: TGTGCCAGCAGTTTCGGGGGAAGGGGGTCCCGGGACAGGATCTTTGGTAGGCGATTGGAGCAGTTCTTC. Residues: CASSFGGRGSRDRIFGRRLEQFF.

The chain uses TRBV7-9 and TRBJ2-7; 9 bases line up with TRBD2. This CDR3 has 16 amino acids. CDR1 is SEHNR, CDR2 FQNEAQ, per germline (reference sequence). The J segment lost 4 bases and the V segment lost 0 bases, leaving 7 bases of the junction unmatched. CDR3 coding DNA: TGTGCCAGCAGCTTAGCGCTGGGACTAGCAGATTACGAGCAGTACTTC. This codes for CASSLALGLADYEQYF.

This clone occurred once. The rearrangement uses TRBV7-6 and TRBJ2-7, with TRBD2 identical over 13 bases. V gave up 1 base and J gave up 2 bases; unmatched junction bases: 2. The germline V gene has CDR1 SGHVS and CDR2 FNYEAQ. The CDR3 is 16 amino acids. In DNA form, the CDR3 reads TGTGCCAGCAGCTTAGGGGGGACTAGCGGGACCTACGAGCAGTACTTC. It is translated as CASSLGGTSGTYEQYF.

The J gene is TRBJ2-1, the V gene TRBV7-9; possibly TRBD2 for D (6 bases). The V end lost 1 base, the J end lost 4 bases, and 17 bases lay between the germline ends. The CDR3 contains 17 residues. Germline values: CDR1 SEHNR, CDR2 FQNEAQ (reference sequence). The CDR3 protein is CASSLGRGAELYNEQFF. In nucleotides, the CDR3 is TGTGCCAGCAGCTTAGGGCGGGGAGCGGAACTTTACAATGAGCAGTTCTTC.

The genes are TRBV7-9 and TRBJ2-1, with 12 nucleotides matching TRBD2. The CDR3 runs 15 residues. Germline CDR1 SEHNR, CDR2 FQNEAQ (reference sequence). With 5 bases clipped from V and 10 bases from J, the junction kept 9 bases outside the gene matches. The CDR3: CASSQLAGGLVEQFF. The CDR3 nucleotides read TGTGCCAGCAGCCAGCTAGCGGGGGGGCTTGTAGAGCAGTTCTTC. Looking up the rest from reference TRBV7-9 and TRBJ2-1 gives the full variable domain: DTGVSQNPRHKITKRGQNVTFRCDPISEHNRLYWYRQTLGQGPEFLTYFQNEAQLEKSRLLSDRFSAERPKGSFSTLEIQRTEQGDSAMYLCASSQLAGGLVEQFFGPGTRLTVL.

The chain couples TRBV7-9 to TRBJ2-3, with 7 bases aligning to TRBD2. The V segment lost 3 bases and the J segment 0 bases; nucleotides outside the gene matches: 0. The CDR3 runs 14 residues. Germline CDR1 is SEHNR and CDR2 is FQNEAQ (reference sequence). CDR3 residues: CASSLRGSTDTQYF. DNA for the CDR3: TGTGCCAGCAGCTTGCGGGGGAGCACAGATACGCAGTATTTT.

The CDR3 spells CASRQVNYGYTF. The CDR3 region has the DNA TGTGCCAGCAGGCAGGTTAACTATGGCTACACCTTC. V is TRBV6-5 and J is TRBJ1-2; no clear D. The V gene's germline CDR1 is MNHEY and CDR2 SVGAGI. CDR3 length: 12 amino acids. The ends were cut back, 6 bases at V and 1 base at J, with 6 bases in the middle.

This chain uses TRBV7-9 with TRBJ2-1, with TRBD2 matching over 12 bases. Germline V lookup: CDR1 SEHNR, CDR2 FQNEAQ (reference sequence). The CDR3 covers 16 residues. With 5 bases clipped from V and 4 bases from J, the junction kept 6 bases outside the gene matches. The CDR3 loop reads CASSPRLAGAYNEQFF. The DNA for the CDR3 is TGTGCCAGCAGCCCTCGACTAGCGGGGGCTTACAATGAGCAGTTCTTC.

The chain combines TRBV5-6 with TRBJ1-2, with D unclear. V was pared by 0 bases and J by 6 bases, with 12 bases between. Germline lookup yields CDR1 SGHDT and CDR2 YYEEEE. The CDR3 sequence is 14 residues long. The DNA of the CDR3 is TGTGCCAGCAGCTTGGTTGGAGGGCGGGATGGCTACACCTTC. It is translated as CASSLVGGRDGYTF.

This clone was seen a single time. V and J are TRBV19 and TRBJ2-3; D possibly corresponds to TRBD2 (5 bases). Looked up from germline, CDR1 is LNHDA and CDR2 is SQIVND (reference sequence). The CDR3 runs to 13 residues. V shed 10 bases and J shed 3 bases, with 14 bases lying between them. The CDR3 DNA reads TGTGCCACCAAGAATCGAGGGACAGATACGCAGTATTTT. Its translation: CATKNRGTDTQYF.

In its sample, this clone was seen once. V gene TRBV11-3 combines with J gene TRBJ2-5, with 7 positions matching TRBD2. The CDR3 extends over 16 amino acids. Germline V gene sequence: CDR1 SGHNT, CDR2 YENEEA. The V segment lost 1 base and the J segment 5 bases; nucleotides outside the gene matches: 10. CDR3 coding DNA: TGTGCCAGCAGCTTAGGTTTCAGCGGGGATTTCGAGACCCAGTACTTC. Translation: CASSLGFSGDFETQYF.

This chain uses TRBV28 with TRBJ2-1, with 12 nucleotides matching TRBD2. The CDR3 runs 16 residues. Germline V gene lookup returns CDR1 MDHEN and CDR2 SYDVKM. V lost 3 bases to trimming and J lost 10 bases; unmatched junction nucleotides: 10. The CDR3 DNA is TGTGCCAGCAGTTTGGGTGCTAGCGGGAGGGCCGGGGAGCAGTTCTTC. Translating it yields CASSLGASGRAGEQFF.

The genes are TRBV2 and TRBJ2-2, with 8 bases fitting TRBD2. Germline CDR1 reads SNHLY; CDR2 reads FYNNEI. This CDR3 comprises 15 residues. V shed 6 bases, J shed 4 bases, and the junction held 7 bases outside the gene matches. The CDR3 nucleotides are TGTGCCAGCAGGTCAGCGGGAGCGGGCACCGGGGAGCTGTTTTTT. Protein sequence: CASRSAGAGTGELFF.

This chain links TRBV6-2 or TRBV6-3 with TRBJ1-2, with 7 bases matching TRBD1. V lost 2 bases, J lost 7 bases, and 4 bases stayed unmatched. Germline lookup yields CDR1 MNHEY and CDR2 SVGEGT. The CDR3 has 13 amino acids. As DNA, the CDR3 is TGTGCCAGCAGTTACACCCGGACAGGTGGCTACACCTTC. It codes for CASSYTRTGGYTF.

V gene TRBV5-1 combines with J gene TRBJ1-4, with TRBD1 matching over 7 bases. CDR1 is SGHRS and CDR2 is YFSETQ in the germline V gene. This CDR3 contains 16 residues. Unmatched junction bases numbered 3, after V lost 1 base and J lost 0 bases. Here the CDR3 DNA reads TGCGCCAGCAGCTTGACAGGGGAAGCAACTAATGAAAAACTGTTTTTT. Translating it yields CASSLTGEATNEKLFF.

The chain employs TRBV28 and TRBJ2-1, with D possibly being TRBD1 (5 bases). The CDR3 contains 13 residues. In germline, CDR1 is MDHEN, CDR2 SYDVKM. Trimming removed 5 bases from V and 4 bases from J, with 9 bases in between. The CDR3 DNA follows: TGTGCCAGCAGTCTGGACACTTACAATGAGCAGTTCTTC. Translated, it gives CASSLDTYNEQFF. The full variable domain, with the rest looked up from reference TRBV28 and TRBJ2-1, is DVKVTQSSRYLVKRTGEKVFLECVQDMDHENMFWYRQDPGLGLRLIYFSYDVKMKEKGDIPEGYSVSREKKERFSLILESASTNQTSMYLCASSLDTYNEQFFGPGTRLTVL.

The rearrangement uses TRBV7-2 and TRBJ2-7; the match to TRBD1 covers 7 bases. The CDR3 consists of 16 residues. CDR1 and CDR2 from the germline V gene are SGHTA and FQGNSA. Trimming took 5 bases from V and 3 from J; bases not matched to a gene: 13. The CDR3: CASSGTTGLVGYEQYF. As DNA, the CDR3 is TGTGCCAGCAGCGGCACGACAGGGTTAGTTGGCTACGAGCAGTACTTC.

This chain links TRBV11-2 with TRBJ1-2; D perhaps matches TRBD1 (5 bases). CDR3 length equals 15 residues. Trimming removed 5 bases from V and 8 bases from J, with 21 bases in between. Germline V gives CDR1 SGHAT, CDR2 FQNNGV. CDR3 region: CASSHSPGGARGYTF. In nucleotides, the CDR3 is TGTGCCAGCAGCCACAGCCCTGGAGGGGCTCGGGGCTACACCTTC.

The rearrangement joins TRBV5-1 to TRBJ1-1; the match to TRBD1 covers 11 bases. J lost 1 base, V lost 4 bases, and 3 bases had no gene match. CDR1 and CDR2 (germline): SGHRS, YFSETQ. This CDR3 region has 15 residues. In DNA form, the CDR3 reads TGCGCCAGCAGCCCCGGGACAGGGGGGAACACTGAAGCTTTCTTT. As protein: CASSPGTGGNTEAFF.

The chain uses TRBV28 and TRBJ2-7; 10 bases line up with TRBD2. The CDR3 loop spans 14 amino acids. With V trimmed by 6 bases and J by 8 bases, 10 bases remained unmatched. Germline V gene sequence: CDR1 MDHEN, CDR2 SYDVKM. The CDR3 region is CASRPGTSVPQQYF. In nucleotides, the CDR3 is TGTGCCAGCAGGCCCGGGACTAGCGTACCCCAGCAGTACTTC.

The rearrangement joins TRBV2 to TRBJ2-3; TRBD2 matches 10 bases. The ends lost 6 bases at V and 3 bases at J; junction bases unmatched: 12. The CDR3 contains 17 residues. Germline values: CDR1 SNHLY, CDR2 FYNNEI. This chain's CDR3 is CASRRWTSGIGTDTQYF. The CDR3 DNA sequence: TGTGCCAGCAGACGCTGGACTAGCGGAATAGGTACAGATACGCAGTATTTT.

The chain has TRBV25-1 and TRBJ2-7, with D possibly TRBD1 on 6 matching bases. Germline CDR1 reads MGHDK; CDR2 reads SYGVNS. This CDR3 is 14 amino acids long. Between the trimmed V and J ends, which lost 4 bases and 0 bases, there was a span of 10 bases. The CDR3 loop reads CASSAQGSSYEQYF. The CDR3 DNA sequence: TGTGCCAGCAGTGCACAGGGTAGCTCCTACGAGCAGTACTTC.

V usage is TRBV29-1 and J usage is TRBJ1-1, with D possibly TRBD1 on 6 matching bases. Germline V gene sequence: CDR1 SQVTM, CDR2 ANQGSEA. This CDR3 is 11 amino acids long. V gave up 3 bases and J gave up 5 bases, with 7 bases separating them. CDR3 sequence (DNA): TGCAGCGTTGACCAGGGGACTGAAGCTTTCTTT. Amino acid sequence: CSVDQGTEAFF.